Listed below are T cell receptor beta chains from one sample, sequenced in a study of T cells in Graves' hyperthyroidism and ophthalmopathy. Each CDR3 protein gets one entry after TCRdb re-called the multiplex PCR reads with MiXCR. The data hold approximately 570,000 distinct CDR3 sequences, with roughly 21% observed a single time. The source material was blood. The receptors here all came from a man between 35 and 55 years old with Graves' ophthalmopathy. The CDR3 runs from the conserved cysteine through the conserved F or W. The D gene is left open where the match is weak. Only part of the rows carry a size: once, few, many, or a class if the clone is expanded.

TRBJ1-1	few	TRBV5-1	NA	TGTGCCAGCAGCTTGGCCTATAAAGGGGCGACTGAAGCTTTCTTT	CASSLAYKGATEAFF
TRBJ1-1	NA	TRBV7-8	NA	TGTGCCAGCAGCTTAATAAAGGGGAACACTGAAGCTTTCTTT	CASSLIKGNTEAFF
TRBJ2-5	many	TRBV18	NA	TGTGCCAGCTCACCAACCGAGGAGACCCAGTACTTC	CASSPTEETQYF
TRBJ2-2	NA	TRBV2	TRBD2	TGTGCCACCAGTGACCCGGGACTAGCGGGCGGGGAGCTGTTTTTT	CATSDPGLAGGELFF
TRBJ1-2	many	TRBV29-1	TRBD1	TGCAGCGTTCCCCCCGGACAGGGGGCCCAGGGCTACACCTTC	CSVPPGQGAQGYTF
TRBJ2-3	many	TRBV29-1	TRBD2	TGCAGCGTTGATAGCGGGAGCACAGATACGCAGTATTTT	CSVDSGSTDTQYF
TRBJ2-7	NA	TRBV4-1	TRBD2	TGCGCCAGCAGCCAAGATAGGACCGGGACTACCTACGAGCAGTACTTC	CASSQDRTGTTYEQYF
TRBJ2-2	NA	TRBV30	NA	TGTGCCTGGGCGACAGTGGGCGGCGGGGAGCTGTTTTTT	CAWATVGGGELFF
TRBJ1-6	NA	TRBV24-1	NA	TGTGTCACCAGTGATTCTTCACCCCTCCACTTT	CVTSDSSPLHF
TRBJ2-7	many	TRBV20-1	TRBD2	TGCAGTGCTAGAGATTCCAGACTAGCGGGCTCCTACTCCTACGAGCAGTACTTC	CSARDSRLAGSYSYEQYF
TRBJ1-2	many	TRBV2	NA	TGTGCCAGCAGTGAAGCGGCAGTCCCCTATGGCTACACCTTC	CASSEAAVPYGYTF
TRBJ2-2	NA	TRBV24-1	TRBD2	TGTGCCACCAGTCGGGCTAGCGGCACCGGGGAGCTGTTTTTT	CATSRASGTGELFF
TRBJ2-4	NA	TRBV3-1	NA	TGTGCCAGCAGCTCAAATAGGGGGAAAAGCATTCAGTACTTC	CASSSNRGKSIQYF
TRBJ1-5	many	TRBV12-3/TRBV12-4	TRBD1	TGTGCCAGCAGTTCCCATTCAGGGGGGGGGTTTCAGCCCCAGCATTTT	CASSSHSGGGFQPQHF
TRBJ2-7	few	TRBV20-1	NA	TGCAGTGCAAGCGGAGGGGAAGTCCCCTCCTACGAGCAGTACTTC	CSASGGEVPSYEQYF
TRBJ1-1	many	TRBV28	NA	TGTGCCAGCAGTATACTCGAAACTGATTCGAACACTGAAGCTTTCTTT	CASSILETDSNTEAFF
TRBJ2-2	NA	TRBV10-3	TRBD2	TGTGCCACCGGACTAGCGGACACCGGGGAGCTGTTTTTT	CATGLADTGELFF
TRBJ2-4	NA	TRBV20-1	NA	TGCAGTGCTAGAGATTTGGCGCTACCCCTGAAAAACATTCAGTACTTC	CSARDLALPLKNIQYF
TRBJ1-5	NA	TRBV27	TRBD1	TGTGCCAGCAGTTTTAGACAGGGAATCAATCAGCCCCAGCATTTT	CASSFRQGINQPQHF
TRBJ2-7	many	TRBV28	NA	TGTGCCAGCAGCCCCTTAGATGCGGGGCGGGCCGAGCAGTACTTC	CASSPLDAGRAEQYF
TRBJ1-1	NA	TRBV28	NA	TGTGCCAGCAGTTTTAAGGCAGGCGAAGCTTTCTTT	CASSFKAGEAFF
TRBJ1-6	many	TRBV5-1	NA	TGCGCCAGCAGAGACCCTCAAGGTTCACCCCTCCACTTT	CASRDPQGSPLHF
TRBJ1-5	many	TRBV5-1	NA	TGCGCCAGCAGCTTAAGGGCAGGTCAGCCCCAGCATTTT	CASSLRAGQPQHF
TRBJ2-1	few	TRBV20-1	TRBD2	TGCAGTGCTAGATCGTGGACTAGCGGGAGCAATGAGCAGTTCTTC	CSARSWTSGSNEQFF
TRBJ1-5	NA	TRBV27	NA	TGTGCCAGCAGTCCAAACCCCGGGACTCCGAATCAGCCCCAGCATTTT	CASSPNPGTPNQPQHF
TRBJ2-7	many	TRBV15	NA	TGTGCCACCAGCAGAGCTGAGGGGATGGGCCACGAGCAGTACTTC	CATSRAEGMGHEQYF
TRBJ1-1	NA	TRBV18	TRBD1	TGTGCCAGCTCACCCTTACAGGGGGCTTCGGGCACTGAAGCTTTCTTT	CASSPLQGASGTEAFF
TRBJ2-7	NA	TRBV20-1	NA	TGCAGTGCTAGCGACAGTCACTACGAGCAGTACTTC	CSASDSHYEQYF
TRBJ2-5	NA	TRBV12-3/TRBV12-4	TRBD2	TGTGCCAGCAGTTTATTGGCGGGAGGGTCCGTGGGGACCCAGTACTTC	CASSLLAGGSVGTQYF
TRBJ2-1	few	TRBV6-1	NA	TGTGCCAGCAGTTCCGCTCGAGGGAGGTACAATGAGCAGTTCTTC	CASSSARGRYNEQFF
TRBJ2-7	NA	TRBV5-4	NA	TGTGCCAGCAGCACCGGAAAGGGCGAGCAGTACTTC	CASSTGKGEQYF
TRBJ1-4	few	TRBV13	NA	TGTGCCAGCAGCTTCCCCGGGTTCAGCGGAAAACTGTTTTTT	CASSFPGFSGKLFF